These 12 T cell receptor beta chains were all obtained from the same sample, sequenced in a study of CD4 T cells in relation to SARS-CoV-2 and coronaviruses. The unexposed donors gave CD4+ T cells in about 2011-2018, prior to COVID-19. CD4+ T cells were isolated from the cells after about nine days of culture. Sequenced by immunoSEQ multiplex PCR; TCRdb stores in-frame clones only, minus some. The table includes around 20,000 clones, around 66% detected once. Their specific antigens are unknown. The specimen was CD4+ T cells from PBMCs, cultured in vitro. The receptors were gathered from a human donor in good health.

V is TRBV14 and J is TRBJ1-4; unclear D gene. This CDR3 spans 14 amino acids. The germline V and J ends were trimmed by 5 bases and 6 bases, with 13 bases remaining between them. Germline CDR1 SGHDN, CDR2 FVKESK. CDR3 protein: CASSSRLYDEKLFF. As DNA, the CDR3 is TGTGCCAGCAGCTCGAGGCTCTACGATGAAAAACTGTTTTTT.

V usage is TRBV11-2 and J usage is TRBJ2-7; 9 positions match TRBD1. Germline V lookup: CDR1 SGHAT, CDR2 FQNNGV. The CDR3 is 14 amino acids. The ends lost 5 bases at V and 5 bases at J; junction bases unmatched: 7. This CDR3 is CASSSNRGLHEQYF. For the CDR3, the DNA is TGTGCCAGCAGCAGCAACAGGGGGCTCCACGAGCAGTACTTC.

J is TRBJ2-2 and V is TRBV2; TRBD1 agrees at 7 bases. This CDR3 is 15 amino acids long. V trimming: 5 bases; J trimming: 4 bases; junction bases outside the gene matches: 7. From germline, CDR1 is SNHLY and CDR2 FYNNEI. This chain's CDR3 is CASSRDSYGTGELFF. CDR3 nucleotides: TGTGCCAGCAGTAGGGACAGCTATGGCACCGGGGAGCTGTTTTTT.

J is TRBJ1-6 and V is TRBV6-1; D is ambiguous. This CDR3 is 15 amino acids long. V gave up 1 base and J gave up 7 bases, with 11 bases separating them. Germline V gene sequence: CDR1 MNHNS, CDR2 SASEGT. The CDR3 DNA sequence: TGTGCCAGCAGTGAAGGTAGGGAAGGAAATTCACCCCTCCACTTT. Its protein product is CASSEGREGNSPLHF.

The chain links TRBV4-3 to TRBJ1-2, with 8 bases aligning to TRBD1. J lost 4 bases, V lost 4 bases, and 8 bases had no gene match. The CDR3 covers 15 residues. Germline assignment: CDR1 LGHNA and CDR2 YSLEER. CDR3 protein: CASSRGQGEGYGYTF. The CDR3 DNA reads as TGCGCCAGCAGCCGAGGACAGGGAGAAGGCTATGGCTACACCTTC.

This clone was detected only a few times. CDR3 sequence reads: CASSFTGLADTDTQYF. As DNA, the CDR3 is TGCGCCAGCAGCTTTACGGGACTAGCGGACACAGATACGCAGTATTTT. This chain joins TRBV5-1 and TRBJ2-3; the match to TRBD2 covers 11 bases. Germline CDR1 is SGHRS and CDR2 is YFSETQ. The CDR3 consists of 16 residues. Trimming at V came to 2 bases and at J to 2 bases, leaving 4 bases not matched to a gene.

In this sample, this clone turned up a few times. This rearrangement joins TRBV9 to TRBJ2-2; 8 bases map to TRBD2. The CDR3 is 16 residues long. The trim removed 0 bases at V and 3 bases at J, leaving 4 bases unmatched. Looked up from germline, CDR1 is SGDLS and CDR2 is YYNGEE. In DNA, the CDR3 is TGTGCCAGCAGCGTAGCAGCGGGAGCCGACACCGGGGAGCTGTTTTTT. Translated, it gives CASSVAAGADTGELFF.

This chain links TRBV10-3 with TRBJ2-7, with TRBD1 matching over 10 bases. The CDR3 covers 13 residues. The V gene end was trimmed by 5 bases and the J gene end by 5 bases; junction bases not matched to a gene: 3. Germline loops: CDR1 ENHRY, CDR2 SYGVKD. The CDR3: CAISTGTGDEQYF. The CDR3 nucleotides are TGTGCCATCAGTACCGGGACAGGGGACGAGCAGTACTTC.

The rearrangement joins TRBV19 to TRBJ2-3; D ambiguous. From germline, CDR1 is LNHDA and CDR2 SQIVND (reference sequence). This CDR3 is 14 amino acids long. The V and J ends lost 5 bases and 5 bases respectively, with 14 bases between them. In nucleotides, the CDR3 is TGTGCCAGTAGTCCCCCACGTTCAGGAGATACGCAGTATTTT. This gives the protein CASSPPRSGDTQYF.

V gene TRBV20-1 combines with J gene TRBJ2-3, with 8 bases identical to TRBD1. Germline V gene sequence: CDR1 DFQATT, CDR2 SNEGSKA (reference sequence). This CDR3 contains 15 residues. Trimming at V came to 3 bases and at J to 2 bases, leaving 7 bases not matched to a gene. CDR3 nucleotides: TGCAGTGCTAGTAAGGCAGGGGGCCCCACAGATACGCAGTATTTT. It specifies CSASKAGGPTDTQYF.

This clone was counted once. The chain uses TRBV5-1 and TRBJ2-2; 14 nucleotides match TRBD2. There are 19 residues in the CDR3. Germline-derived CDR1 and CDR2 are SGHRS and YFSETQ. V trimming: 0 bases; J trimming: 3 bases; junction bases outside the gene matches: 7. CDR3 protein: CASSLAGTSGSGDTGELFF. The CDR3 DNA reads as TGCGCCAGCAGCTTGGCCGGGACTAGCGGGAGTGGGGACACCGGGGAGCTGTTTTTT.

V is TRBV7-2 and J is TRBJ1-1; 7 bases match TRBD1. The CDR3 is 16 residues long. Germline CDR1 is SGHTA and CDR2 is FQGNSA. V was pared by 1 base and J by 3 bases, with 8 bases of the junction left unmatched. CDR3 sequence (DNA): TGTGCCAGCAGCTTAGTCGGGGGGACAGTCGACACTGAAGCTTTCTTT. This sequence encodes CASSLVGGTVDTEAFF. The full variable domain, completed using reference TRBV7-2 and TRBJ1-1, is GAGVSQSPSNKVTEKGKDVELRCDPISGHTALYWYRQSLGQGLEFLIYFQGNSAPDKSGLPSDRFSAERTGGSVSTLTIQRTQQEDSAVYLCASSLVGGTVDTEAFFGQGTRLTVV.